The 20 T cell receptor beta chains reported below all come from one sample, sequenced in a study of T cell changes during pregnancy in multiple sclerosis. Clones were read by immunoSEQ multiplex PCR, and TCRdb kept only the in-frame ones, dropping some. The sample has 56,000 or so clones; 75% to 95% are singletons. Material: peripheral blood, obtained in the first trimester of pregnancy. These receptors originate from a female donor in good health, enrolled as a control in a pregnancy study.

The chain employs TRBV27 and TRBJ1-2, with 9 bases lining up with TRBD1. J lost 8 bases, V lost 0 bases, and 10 bases had no gene match. Germline values: CDR1 MNHEY, CDR2 SMNVEV (reference sequence). The CDR3 is 16 amino acids. The CDR3 protein is CASSLSPTGTGRGYTF. DNA for the CDR3: TGTGCCAGCAGTTTATCCCCCACCGGGACAGGGCGAGGCTACACCTTC.

The chain employs TRBV28 and TRBJ1-4; 12 positions agree with TRBD1. The CDR3 has 16 residues. Germline values: CDR1 MDHEN, CDR2 SYDVKM. Trimming cost V 5 bases and J 7 bases; bases outside gene matches: 8. CDR3 loop: CASSVGTGGVGEKLFF. In DNA, the CDR3 is TGTGCCAGCAGTGTAGGGACAGGGGGCGTGGGTGAAAAACTGTTTTTT.

In its sample, this clone was seen once. V gene TRBV5-6 combines with J gene TRBJ1-6; TRBD1 aligns across 9 bases. Germline V gene data show CDR1 as SGHDT and CDR2 as YYEEEE. This CDR3 contains 16 residues. V was pared by 2 bases and J by 4 bases, with 4 bases of the junction left unmatched. CDR3 in amino acids: CASSFGQGQYNSPLHF. DNA for the CDR3: TGTGCCAGCAGCTTTGGACAGGGGCAATATAATTCACCCCTCCACTTT. Full variable domain (remainder filled in from reference TRBV5-6 and TRBJ1-6): DAGVTQSPTHLIKTRGQQVTLRCSPKSGHDTVSWYQQALGQGPQFIFQYYEEEERQRGNFPDRFSGHQFPNYSSELNVNALLLGDSALYLCASSFGQGQYNSPLHFGNGTRLTVT.

The chain links TRBV30 to TRBJ1-5; D is undetermined. CDR3 length equals 15 residues. Germline V CDR1 and CDR2: GTSNPN, SVGIG (reference sequence). The V and J ends lost 7 bases and 4 bases respectively, with 20 bases between them. The DNA of the CDR3 is TGTGCCTCACCCCCCCCGACGCCGGGGAATCAGCCCCAGCATTTT. The encoded protein is CASPPPTPGNQPQHF.

This chain uses TRBV15 with TRBJ2-7, with D hard to call. The CDR3 has 12 amino acids. The germline CDR1 and CDR2 sequences are LNHNV and YYDKDF (reference sequence). V dropped 9 bases and J dropped 1 base, with 10 bases sitting between them. CDR3 nucleotides: TGTGCCACGTCCTCCGGGTCCTACGAGCAGTACTTC. Its translation: CATSSGSYEQYF.

This chain links TRBV5-8 with TRBJ1-5, with D maybe TRBD1 (6 bases). The CDR3 totals 15 residues. The germline V gene has CDR1 SGHTS and CDR2 YDEGEE. V dropped 7 bases and J dropped 5 bases, with 19 bases sitting between them. The CDR3 coding sequence is TGTGCCAGCGCCACCCTGGGGGCTCCACATCAGCCCCAGCATTTT. Its translation: CASATLGAPHQPQHF.

The V gene is TRBV10-3, the J gene TRBJ2-3, with 8 nucleotides matching TRBD1. The CDR3 consists of 13 residues. Germline assignment: CDR1 ENHRY and CDR2 SYGVKD. The V segment lost 3 bases and the J segment 14 bases; nucleotides outside the gene matches: 10. For the CDR3, the DNA is TGTGCCATCAGTGAAGGAACAACAGGGGGGTTGTATTTT. Translated, it gives CAISEGTTGGLYF.

This chain links TRBV30 with TRBJ1-4, with a possible D match to TRBD1 (6 bases). Germline V gene sequence: CDR1 GTSNPN, CDR2 SVGIG (reference sequence). CDR3 length: 14 amino acids. V lost 0 bases and J lost 8, with 13 bases in between. CDR3 coding DNA: TGTGCCTGGAGTGTACTGGGGGGGCCCGAAAAACTGTTTTTT. Translated, it gives CAWSVLGGPEKLFF.

This chain connects TRBV10-2 to TRBJ2-1, with 7 bases that match TRBD2. Germline loops: CDR1 WSHSY, CDR2 SAAADI. J was trimmed by 4 bases and V by 10 bases; bases with no gene match: 10. This CDR3 is 14 amino acids long. The CDR3 DNA reads as TGCGCCATCTTCCGGGACTATAAATACAATGAGCAGTTCTTC. This gives the protein CAIFRDYKYNEQFF.

CDR3 nucleotide sequence: TGTGCTAGTGGCTTTGGGACAGACGAGATGAACACTGAAGCTTTCTTT. Encoded protein: CASGFGTDEMNTEAFF. The gene calls are TRBV12-5 and TRBJ1-1, with 7 bases aligning to TRBD1. The CDR3 has 16 amino acids. Germline CDR1 reads LGHNT; CDR2 reads FRNRAP. V trimming: 6 bases; J trimming: 0 bases; junction bases outside the gene matches: 10.

This chain links TRBV10-3 with TRBJ2-7; 9 positions match TRBD2. Looked up from germline, CDR1 is ENHRY and CDR2 is SYGVKD. The CDR3 consists of 15 residues. V gave up 0 bases and J gave up 3 bases; unmatched junction bases: 3. CDR3 protein: CAISESAGGIYEQYF. The CDR3 DNA reads as TGTGCCATCAGTGAGTCAGCGGGAGGAATCTACGAGCAGTACTTC.

CDR3 sequence: CASSLAREAGEQYF. The DNA of the CDR3 is TGTGCCAGCAGCTTAGCGCGGGAGGCAGGGGAGCAGTACTTC. The genes are TRBV7-9 and TRBJ2-7, with 8 positions matching TRBD2. Trimming cost V 0 bases and J 7 bases; bases outside gene matches: 5. Germline loops: CDR1 SEHNR, CDR2 FQNEAQ (reference sequence). The CDR3 extends over 14 amino acids.

The gene calls are TRBV25-1 and TRBJ2-3, with a weak D call TRBD2 (6 bases). Germline V gene lookup returns CDR1 MGHDK and CDR2 SYGVNS. The ends were cut back, 1 base at V and 0 bases at J, with 8 bases in the middle. The CDR3 loop spans 15 amino acids. The CDR3 region is CASSESGLSTDTQYF. CDR3 coding DNA: TGTGCCAGCAGTGAATCGGGACTCAGCACAGATACGCAGTATTTT.

V and J are TRBV19 and TRBJ1-5; 11 nucleotides align to TRBD1. V shed 3 bases, J shed 7 bases, and the junction held 8 bases outside the gene matches. From germline, CDR1 is LNHDA and CDR2 SQIVND (reference sequence). The CDR3 loop spans 16 amino acids. The CDR3 DNA is TGTGCCAGTAGTATCCCAGGACAGGGGGCCAGGCAGCCCCAGCATTTT. It is translated as CASSIPGQGARQPQHF. Combining the CDR3 with reference TRBV19 and TRBJ1-5 gives the whole variable domain DGGITQSPKYLFRKEGQNVTLSCEQNLNHDAMYWYRQDPGQGLRLIYYSQIVNDFQKGDIAEGYSVSREKKESFPLTVTSAQKNPTAFYLCASSIPGQGARQPQHFGDGTRLSIL.

The chain combines TRBV9 with TRBJ2-7, with TRBD2 matching over 10 bases. The CDR3 is made up of 15 amino acids. Germline V gives CDR1 SGDLS, CDR2 YYNGEE. The V and J ends lost 1 base and 4 bases, in that order; junction bases with no gene match: 5. The DNA of the CDR3 is TGTGCCAGCAGCGTAAGTTGGGGACTAGCGTACGAGCAGTACTTC. Amino acid sequence: CASSVSWGLAYEQYF.

This clone was counted between two and nine times. The chain combines TRBV28 with TRBJ1-1; 10 bases align to TRBD1. In germline, CDR1 is MDHEN, CDR2 SYDVKM. Losses at the gene ends were 6 bases for V and 6 bases for J; bases not matched to a gene: 4. The CDR3 has 13 residues. The DNA of the CDR3 is TGTGCCAGCAGGGCGACAGGGGGCCCTGAAGCTTTCTTT. Residues: CASRATGGPEAFF.

Points on this clone: Sequence at one end of the junction differs from germline and may be a read error. The chain links TRBV7-7 to TRBJ1-2, with D possibly matching TRBD1 (5 bases). The CDR3 spans 13 residues. The germline V gene has CDR1 SSHAT and CDR2 FNYEAQ (reference sequence). This CDR3 reads CASSPTQVLGYTF. CDR3 DNA: TGTGCTAGCAGCCCCACACAGGTTCTTGGCTACACCTTC.

The rearrangement joins TRBV10-3 to TRBJ1-3; 7 bases map to TRBD1. Germline CDR1 and CDR2: ENHRY and SYGVKD. This CDR3 contains 17 residues. With 4 bases clipped from V and 4 bases from J, the junction kept 13 bases outside the gene matches. CDR3 sequence: CAISGRGPGLLGNTIYF. CDR3 nucleotide sequence: TGTGCCATCAGTGGAAGGGGGCCAGGGCTTTTGGGAAACACCATATATTTT.

This clone has just one count. The rearrangement uses TRBV7-9 and TRBJ2-5; TRBD2 is a possible D gene (6 bases). Judging by the DNA end, TRBJ2-7 fits better; the J call may be wrong. Germline CDR1 and CDR2: SEHNR and FQNEAQ (reference sequence). The CDR3 length is 13 residues. The CDR3 nucleotides are TGTGCCAGCAGCACGGGACTTTACAACGAGCAGTACTTC. Its protein product is CASSTGLYNEQYF.

The chain employs TRBV27 and TRBJ2-5; TRBD2 aligns across 7 bases. Germline CDR1 MNHEY, CDR2 SMNVEV (reference sequence). Unmatched junction bases numbered 12, after V lost 6 bases and J lost 5 bases. The CDR3 covers 15 residues. In DNA, the CDR3 is TGTGCCAGCAGCTTAGCCAGCGGGGTTGTGGAGACCCAGTACTTC. This sequence encodes CASSLASGVVETQYF.